Below, 6 T cell receptor beta chains from the same sample are listed, as sequenced in a study of cytomegalovirus exposure and HLA in healthy donors (dated by TCRdb to about 2017). The method behind the library was the immunoSEQ multiplex PCR assay. The multiplex PCR relied on a mix of 60 forward primers for TCR Vbeta segments and 13 reverse primers for TCR Jbeta segments. The table was pulled from immuneACCESS by TCRdb, which kept in-frame rearrangements only. Such tables lose some clones; where checked, under half of the loss comes from unresolved V genes, and the rest has no known cause. Recorded for this sample are fewer than 120,000 clones; 80% to 85% of them occurred a single time. Roughly 2.9% of the sample is held by the ten biggest clonotypes. Sequenced sample: PBMCs. These receptors were collected from a woman in her fifties or sixties in good health and CMV-seropositive.

The chain combines TRBV5-8 with TRBJ1-3; D ambiguous. Trimming removed 0 bases at V and 0 bases at J, with 7 bases between. The germline V gene has CDR1 SGHTS and CDR2 YDEGEE. The CDR3 has 15 residues. CDR3 nucleotides: TGTGCCAGCAGCTTGGGCCCGCGCTCTGGAAACACCATATATTTT. Protein product: CASSLGPRSGNTIYF.

The chain joins TRBV7-9 to TRBJ1-4, with D perhaps matching TRBD1 (6 bases). With 5 bases removed from V and 2 bases from J, the gap between germline ends came to 9 bases. Looked up from germline, CDR1 is SEHNR and CDR2 is FQNEAQ (reference sequence). CDR3 length equals 14 residues. The CDR3 protein is CASSNRVTNEKLFF. Written as DNA, the CDR3 is TGTGCCAGCAGCAACAGGGTGACTAATGAAAAACTGTTTTTT.

V is TRBV10-3 and J is TRBJ2-7, with D perhaps matching TRBD2 (5 bases). Deletions cut 5 bases from V and 7 bases from J, with 9 bases between. CDR1 ENHRY and CDR2 SYGVKD come from the germline V gene. The CDR3 totals 11 residues. For the CDR3, the DNA is TGTGCCATCAGTCAGGACTGGGAGCAGTACTTC. It encodes CAISQDWEQYF.

The chain is built from TRBV28 and TRBJ1-2, with 7 bases aligning to TRBD1. Per the germline V gene, CDR1 is MDHEN and CDR2 is SYDVKM. J was trimmed by 3 bases and V by 7 bases; bases with no gene match: 17. The CDR3 is 17 residues long. Here the CDR3 reads CASNGQVLTYGDYGYTF. For the CDR3, the DNA is TGTGCCAGCAACGGACAGGTGTTAACTTACGGTGACTATGGCTACACCTTC.

This clone has more than one count but fewer than ten. The chain employs TRBV4-1 and TRBJ1-1; tentatively, D is TRBD1 (5 bases). This CDR3 is built from 15 residues. The germline V and J ends were trimmed by 3 bases and 1 base, with 12 bases remaining between them. Germline V CDR1 and CDR2: MGHRA, YSYEKL. The CDR3 bases are TGCGCCAGCAGCCATTATTCTCAGGGGAACACTGAAGCTTTCTTT. Amino acid sequence: CASSHYSQGNTEAFF.

This rearrangement joins TRBV2 to TRBJ2-2; no clear D. Germline V gene sequence: CDR1 SNHLY, CDR2 FYNNEI. The CDR3 has 11 amino acids. V lost 4 bases and J lost 9, with 6 bases in between. The CDR3 DNA follows: TGTGCCAGCAGTGCAGTTCGGGAGCTGTTTTTT. It codes for CASSAVRELFF.